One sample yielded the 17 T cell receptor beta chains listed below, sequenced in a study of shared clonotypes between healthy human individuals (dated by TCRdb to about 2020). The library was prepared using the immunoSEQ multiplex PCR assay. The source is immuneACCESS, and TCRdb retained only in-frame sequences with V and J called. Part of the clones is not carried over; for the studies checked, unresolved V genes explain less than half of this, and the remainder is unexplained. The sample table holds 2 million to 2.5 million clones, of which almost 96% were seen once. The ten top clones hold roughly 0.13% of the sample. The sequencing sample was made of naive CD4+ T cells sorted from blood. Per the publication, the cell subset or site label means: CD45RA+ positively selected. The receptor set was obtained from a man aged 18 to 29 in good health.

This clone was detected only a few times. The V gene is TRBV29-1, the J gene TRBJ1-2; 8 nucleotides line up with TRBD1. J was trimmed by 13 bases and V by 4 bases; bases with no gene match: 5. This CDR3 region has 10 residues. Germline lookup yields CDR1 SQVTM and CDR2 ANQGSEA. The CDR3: CSVGTGPVTF. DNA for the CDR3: TGCAGCGTTGGGACAGGGCCCGTCACCTTC. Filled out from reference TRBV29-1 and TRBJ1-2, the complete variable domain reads SAVISQKPSRDICQRGTSLTIQCQVDSQVTMMFWYRQQPGQSLTLIATANQGSEATYESGFVIDKFPISRPNLTFSTLTVSNMSPEDSSIYLCSVGTGPVTFGSGTRLTVV.

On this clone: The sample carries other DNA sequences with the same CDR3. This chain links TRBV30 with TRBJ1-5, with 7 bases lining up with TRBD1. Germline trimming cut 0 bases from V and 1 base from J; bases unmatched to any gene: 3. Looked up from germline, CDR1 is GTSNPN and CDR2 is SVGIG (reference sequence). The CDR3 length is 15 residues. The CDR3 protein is CAWSVRQGSNQPQHF. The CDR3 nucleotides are TGTGCCTGGAGTGTCAGACAGGGAAGCAATCAGCCCCAGCATTTT.

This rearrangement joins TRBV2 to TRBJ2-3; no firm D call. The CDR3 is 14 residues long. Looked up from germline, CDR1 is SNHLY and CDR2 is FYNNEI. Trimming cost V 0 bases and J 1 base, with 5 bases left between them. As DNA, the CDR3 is TGTGCCAGCAGTGAAGCACAGCGCACAGATACGCAGTATTTT. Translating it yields CASSEAQRTDTQYF.

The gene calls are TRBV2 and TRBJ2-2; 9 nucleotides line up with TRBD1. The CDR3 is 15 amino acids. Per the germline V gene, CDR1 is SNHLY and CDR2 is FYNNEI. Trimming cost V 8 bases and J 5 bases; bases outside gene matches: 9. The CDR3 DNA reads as TGTGCCAGCGGCCCGGGACAGGGAGGAACCGGGGAGCTGTTTTTT. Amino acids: CASGPGQGGTGELFF.

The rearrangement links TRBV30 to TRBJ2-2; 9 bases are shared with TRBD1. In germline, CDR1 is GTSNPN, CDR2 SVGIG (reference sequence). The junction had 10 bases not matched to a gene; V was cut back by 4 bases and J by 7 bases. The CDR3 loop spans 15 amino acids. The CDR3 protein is CAWTPGTGLVGELFF. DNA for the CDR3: TGTGCCTGGACCCCCGGGACAGGGTTGGTCGGGGAGCTGTTTTTT.

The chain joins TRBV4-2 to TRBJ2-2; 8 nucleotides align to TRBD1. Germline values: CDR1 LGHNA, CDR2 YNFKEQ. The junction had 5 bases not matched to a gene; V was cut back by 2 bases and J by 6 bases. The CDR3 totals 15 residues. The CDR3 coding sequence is TGTGCCAGCAGCCAACCTGGACAGGGAGCCGGGGAGCTGTTTTTT. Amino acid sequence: CASSQPGQGAGELFF.

The CDR3 coding sequence is TGTGCCAGCAGCTTAGGGTCGGCAGGGGGTTTCTTC. Amino acids: CASSLGSAGGFF. The genes are TRBV11-3 and TRBJ2-1; TRBD1 matches at 7 bases. After removal of 1 base from V and 16 bases from J, the junction contained 7 bases not matched to a gene. This CDR3 contains 12 residues. CDR1 is SGHNT, CDR2 YENEEA, per germline.

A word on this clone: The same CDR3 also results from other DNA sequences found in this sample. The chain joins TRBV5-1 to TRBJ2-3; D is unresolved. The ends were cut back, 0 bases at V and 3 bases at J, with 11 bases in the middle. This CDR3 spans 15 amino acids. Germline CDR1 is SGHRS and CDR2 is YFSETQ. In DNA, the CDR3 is TGCGCCAGCAGCTTGGAAGGGAAAGGTACAGATACGCAGTATTTT. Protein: CASSLEGKGTDTQYF.

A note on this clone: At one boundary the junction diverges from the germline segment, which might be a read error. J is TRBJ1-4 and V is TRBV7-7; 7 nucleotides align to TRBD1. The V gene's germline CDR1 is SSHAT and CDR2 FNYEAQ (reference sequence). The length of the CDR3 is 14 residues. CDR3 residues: CASSLGGQNEKLFF. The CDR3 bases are TGTGCTAGCAGCTTAGGGGGCCAAAATGAAAAACTGTTTTTT.

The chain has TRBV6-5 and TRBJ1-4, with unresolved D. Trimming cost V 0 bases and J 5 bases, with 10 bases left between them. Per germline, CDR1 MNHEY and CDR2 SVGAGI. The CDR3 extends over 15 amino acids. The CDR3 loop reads CASSYSMAGNEKLFF. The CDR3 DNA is TGTGCCAGCAGTTACTCGATGGCGGGGAATGAAAAACTGTTTTTT.

Written as DNA, the CDR3 is TGCGCCAGCAGCTTGGCGGGGGAACCGGTCTATGGCTACACCTTC. The encoded protein is CASSLAGEPVYGYTF. V is TRBV5-1 and J is TRBJ1-2; the D gene is possibly TRBD1 (5 bases). CDR3 length: 15 residues. V lost 0 bases to trimming and J lost 4 bases, with 13 bases between them. Germline V gene lookup returns CDR1 SGHRS and CDR2 YFSETQ.

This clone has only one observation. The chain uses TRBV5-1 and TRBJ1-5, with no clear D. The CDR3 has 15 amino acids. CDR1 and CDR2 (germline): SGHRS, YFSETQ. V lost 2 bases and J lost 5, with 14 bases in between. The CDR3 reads CASSLSGGPYQPQHF. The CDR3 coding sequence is TGCGCCAGCAGCTTATCGGGTGGCCCTTATCAGCCCCAGCATTTT.

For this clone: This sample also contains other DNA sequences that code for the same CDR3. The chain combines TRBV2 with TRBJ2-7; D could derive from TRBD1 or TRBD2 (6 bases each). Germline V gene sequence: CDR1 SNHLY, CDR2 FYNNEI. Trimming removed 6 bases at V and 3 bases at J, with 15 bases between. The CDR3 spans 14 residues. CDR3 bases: TGTGCCAGCAGCTCCCAAGGGGGGAACTACGAGCAGTACTTC. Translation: CASSSQGGNYEQYF.

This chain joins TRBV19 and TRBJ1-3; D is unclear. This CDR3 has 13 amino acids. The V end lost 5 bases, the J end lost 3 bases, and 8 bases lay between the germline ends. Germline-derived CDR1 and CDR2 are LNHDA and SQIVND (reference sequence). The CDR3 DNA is TGTGCCAGTAGTCGGACGGTTGGAAACACCATATATTTT. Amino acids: CASSRTVGNTIYF. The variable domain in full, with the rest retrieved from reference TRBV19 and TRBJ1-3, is DGGITQSPKYLFRKEGQNVTLSCEQNLNHDAMYWYRQDPGQGLRLIYYSQIVNDFQKGDIAEGYSVSREKKESFPLTVTSAQKNPTAFYLCASSRTVGNTIYFGEGSWLTVV.

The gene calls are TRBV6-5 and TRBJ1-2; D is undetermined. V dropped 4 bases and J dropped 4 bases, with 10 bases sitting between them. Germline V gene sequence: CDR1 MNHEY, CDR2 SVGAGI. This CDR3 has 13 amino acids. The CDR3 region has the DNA TGTGCCAGCAGTTTGCGACGTTCCTATGGCTACACCTTC. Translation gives CASSLRRSYGYTF.

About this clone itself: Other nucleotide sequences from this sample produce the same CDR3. Here the CDR3 DNA reads TGTGCCAGTAGTATAGGAGGACAAAATTCACCCCTCCACTTT. This codes for CASSIGGQNSPLHF. The chain is built from TRBV19 and TRBJ1-6, with a weak D call TRBD1 (5 bases). Trimming cost V 1 base and J 7 bases, with 8 bases left between them. Germline assignment: CDR1 LNHDA and CDR2 SQIVND (reference sequence). The CDR3 extends over 14 amino acids.

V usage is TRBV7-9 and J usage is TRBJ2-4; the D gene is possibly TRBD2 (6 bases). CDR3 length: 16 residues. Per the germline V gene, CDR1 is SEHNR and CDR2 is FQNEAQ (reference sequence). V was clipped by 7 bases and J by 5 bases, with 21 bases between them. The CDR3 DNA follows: TGTGCCAGCACCCTGTCGGTTGGGGGGAGCCAAAACATTCAGTACTTC. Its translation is CASTLSVGGSQNIQYF.